This T cell receptor (beta chain) appears in the sequencing data of a study of immune evolution from preneoplasia to lung adenocarcinoma. The method was immunoSEQ multiplex PCR; TCRdb's version includes in-frame clones alone and lacks a portion of them. Seen here are thousands of clones, 60% to 80% observed once, and the top ten hold about a fifth. Patients had resection in Japan or China between about 2013 and 2017. The CDR3 runs to 15 residues. Trimming took 4 bases from V and 3 from J, leaving 17 bases between them. Germline values: CDR1 SGHTS, CDR2 YDEGEE. This chain uses TRBV5-8 with TRBJ2-7; D is tentatively TRBD1 or TRBD2 (5 bases each). This TCR was sampled from a person of 80 years or more with lung adenocarcinoma. The sample was FFPE adjacent normal lung tissue. Here the CDR3 reads CASSTGTHANYEQYF. CDR3 bases: TGTGCCAGCAGCACCGGGACGCACGCCAACTACGAGCAGTACTTC. The full variable domain, completed using reference TRBV5-8 and TRBJ2-7, is EAGVTQSPTHLIKTRGQQATLRCSPISGHTSVYWYQQALGLGLQFLLWYDEGEERNRGNFPPRFSGRQFPNYSSELNVNALELEDSALYLCASSTGTHANYEQYFGPGTRLTVT.